This entry features one T cell receptor beta chain sequence. Its specificity is not known. This sample was taken from a study of cytomegalovirus exposure and HLA in healthy donors. Study-wide points: Analysis performed later found roughly 17,000 TCR beta sequences associated with HLA alleles at 0.05 false discovery rate.

The PCR was carried out with 60 Vbeta primers and 13 Jbeta primers. Generated by immunoSEQ multiplex PCR, the TCRdb table keeps only in-frame clones and is missing some. Its table records 80,000 or so clones. The germline V and J ends were trimmed by 5 bases and 6 bases, with 14 bases remaining between them. The CDR3 length is 14 residues. Germline CDR1 is SNHLY and CDR2 is FYNNEI. Though nominally healthy at sampling, donors likely had unrecorded immune exposures. This sequence originates from a middle-aged man in good health and CMV-seropositive. The chain carries TRBV2 and TRBJ1-5; D call uncertain. The sequencing input was PBMCs. The CDR3 bases are TGTGCCAGCAGTCTACCAACGGAGGGTCAGCCCCAGCATTTT. It codes for CASSLPTEGQPQHF. The full variable domain, with the rest looked up from reference TRBV2 and TRBJ1-5, is EPEVTQTPSHQVTQMGQEVILRCVPISNHLYFYWYRQILGQKVEFLVSFYNNEISEKSEIFDDQFSVERPDGSNFTLKIRSTKLEDSAMYFCASSLPTEGQPQHFGDGTRLSIL.